The rows below give T cell receptor beta chains drawn from one sample of a study of blood T cell repertoires in COVID-19. Measured with immunoSEQ multiplex PCR; TCRdb has only the in-frame clones, and not every one. The top ten clones hold 7% to 9.5% of a sample with roughly 40,000 clones, approximately 92% of them seen once. Sequencing was performed on peripheral blood. The receptor set was obtained from a man younger than 45 with active or convalescent COVID-19. Each CDR3 is given with its conserved first and last residue. The order of the fields is J gene, D gene, V gene, clone size, CDR3 DNA, CDR3 protein. The D gene is left open where the match is weak. For some rows the clone size is stated as once, few or many, or as a class when expanded; others skip it.

J gene: TRBJ2-1; D gene: TRBD1; V gene: TRBV7-2; clone size: NA; CDR3 DNA: TGTGCCAGCAGCTCTCACAGGGGTGGTTACAATGAGCAGTTCTTC; CDR3 protein: CASSSHRGGYNEQFF
J gene: TRBJ1-2; D gene: TRBD1; V gene: TRBV30; clone size: NA; CDR3 DNA: TGTGCCTGGAGGGGCGACAGGGGCTATGGCTACACCTTC; CDR3 protein: CAWRGDRGYGYTF
J gene: TRBJ2-7; D gene: NA; V gene: TRBV28; clone size: NA; CDR3 DNA: TGTGCCAGCATTATTCAAGGAGGGGAGCAGTACTTC; CDR3 protein: CASIIQGGEQYF
J gene: TRBJ2-1; D gene: TRBD2; V gene: TRBV24-1; clone size: once; CDR3 DNA: TGTGCCACCAGTGAGGGACTAGCGGGGGGTAATGAGCAGTTCTTC; CDR3 protein: CATSEGLAGGNEQFF
J gene: TRBJ2-7; D gene: TRBD1; V gene: TRBV2; clone size: NA; CDR3 DNA: TGTGCCAGCAGTCCAATAGCCCGGGACAGGGCCCACGAGCAGTACTTC; CDR3 protein: CASSPIARDRAHEQYF
J gene: TRBJ2-5; D gene: NA; V gene: TRBV24-1; clone size: NA; CDR3 DNA: TGTGCCACCAGTGATTTATCGGGAGAGACCCAGTACTTC; CDR3 protein: CATSDLSGETQYF
J gene: TRBJ1-1; D gene: TRBD1; V gene: TRBV19; clone size: NA; CDR3 DNA: TGTGCCAGTATTGGGAGAAACAGGGGCCTGAACACTGAAGCTTTCTTT; CDR3 protein: CASIGRNRGLNTEAFF
J gene: TRBJ2-5; D gene: NA; V gene: TRBV6-5; clone size: NA; CDR3 DNA: TGTGCCAGCAGGGGTGGAGTGGAGACCCAGTACTTC; CDR3 protein: CASRGGVETQYF
J gene: TRBJ2-1; D gene: TRBD2; V gene: TRBV24-1; clone size: NA; CDR3 DNA: TGTGCCACCAGTGATTTGGGTAGCGGGAGCAATGAGCAGTTCTTC; CDR3 protein: CATSDLGSGSNEQFF
J gene: TRBJ2-1; D gene: TRBD1; V gene: TRBV6-5; clone size: once; CDR3 DNA: TGTGCCAGCGGACAGGGGGCCCACAATGAGCAGTTCTTC; CDR3 protein: CASGQGAHNEQFF
J gene: TRBJ1-2; D gene: NA; V gene: TRBV29-1; clone size: once; CDR3 DNA: TGCAGCGCCTCCACTTTAGACAGTAACTATGGCTACACCTTC; CDR3 protein: CSASTLDSNYGYTF
J gene: TRBJ1-2; D gene: NA; V gene: TRBV6-5; clone size: few; CDR3 DNA: TGTGCCAGCAGTTCGCCATTCGGACTAGTTTATGGCTACACCTTC; CDR3 protein: CASSSPFGLVYGYTF
J gene: TRBJ1-1; D gene: TRBD1; V gene: TRBV5-1; clone size: once; CDR3 DNA: TGCGCCAGCAGCTTGGAAGGGGGCCGTGAAGCTTTCTTT; CDR3 protein: CASSLEGGREAFF
J gene: TRBJ2-3; D gene: TRBD2; V gene: TRBV7-3; clone size: NA; CDR3 DNA: TGTGCCAGCAGCTCCGGGGGAGCGGGGGGGCCCGCAGATACGCAGTATTTT; CDR3 protein: CASSSGGAGGPADTQYF
J gene: TRBJ1-1; D gene: TRBD1; V gene: TRBV10-3; clone size: NA; CDR3 DNA: TGTGCCATCAGGATGACAGGGGAGGCCTCAACAGCTGAAGCTTTCTTT; CDR3 protein: CAIRMTGEASTAEAFF
J gene: TRBJ1-1; D gene: TRBD1; V gene: TRBV12-3/TRBV12-4; clone size: NA; CDR3 DNA: TGTGCCAGCAGTTCGACAGGGGTGACTGAAGCTTTCTTT; CDR3 protein: CASSSTGVTEAFF
J gene: TRBJ2-7; D gene: TRBD1; V gene: TRBV10-3; clone size: NA; CDR3 DNA: TGTGCCATCAGTCGGGACAGCTATACTTCCTACGAGCAGTACTTC; CDR3 protein: CAISRDSYTSYEQYF
J gene: TRBJ1-2; D gene: TRBD1; V gene: TRBV6-6; clone size: NA; CDR3 DNA: TGTGCCAGCAGCACGGGACAGCATGGCTACACCTTC; CDR3 protein: CASSTGQHGYTF
J gene: TRBJ2-3; D gene: TRBD2; V gene: TRBV29-1; clone size: few; CDR3 DNA: TGCAGCGTTAAGTACCGACTAGCGGGGGGCCGGGCAGATACGCAGTATTTT; CDR3 protein: CSVKYRLAGGRADTQYF
J gene: TRBJ2-2; D gene: NA; V gene: TRBV11-3; clone size: NA; CDR3 DNA: TGTGCCAGCTGCGCCCCGAACACCGGGGAGCTGTTTTTT; CDR3 protein: CASCAPNTGELFF
J gene: TRBJ1-4; D gene: TRBD1; V gene: TRBV11-3; clone size: NA; CDR3 DNA: TGTGCCAGCAGCCCGGGACAGCCTGCAACTAATGAAAAACTGTTTTTT; CDR3 protein: CASSPGQPATNEKLFF
J gene: TRBJ2-1; D gene: TRBD2; V gene: TRBV2; clone size: NA; CDR3 DNA: TGTGCCAGCAGGGGGACTACTGCTTACAATGAGCAGTTCTTC; CDR3 protein: CASRGTTAYNEQFF
J gene: TRBJ2-7; D gene: TRBD1; V gene: TRBV5-4; clone size: NA; CDR3 DNA: TGTGCCAGCAGCAAGGGACAGGGAATAGACGAGCAGTACTTC; CDR3 protein: CASSKGQGIDEQYF
J gene: TRBJ1-2; D gene: NA; V gene: TRBV9; clone size: NA; CDR3 DNA: TGTGCCAGCAGCGTAGGGGACATTAACTATGGCTACACCTTC; CDR3 protein: CASSVGDINYGYTF
J gene: TRBJ1-1; D gene: NA; V gene: TRBV5-1; clone size: NA; CDR3 DNA: TGCGCCAGCAGCTTCGGGTCTCGACAGGACAAAGCTTTCTTT; CDR3 protein: CASSFGSRQDKAFF
J gene: TRBJ2-2; D gene: TRBD2; V gene: TRBV7-2; clone size: NA; CDR3 DNA: TGTGCCAGCAGCTTTGGACGGGGGGGAACCACCGGGGAGCTGTTTTTT; CDR3 protein: CASSFGRGGTTGELFF
J gene: TRBJ2-7; D gene: NA; V gene: TRBV7-9; clone size: NA; CDR3 DNA: TGTGCCAGCAGCCCCGTCGACGAGCAGTACTTC; CDR3 protein: CASSPVDEQYF
J gene: TRBJ1-2; D gene: NA; V gene: TRBV18; clone size: NA; CDR3 DNA: TGTGCCAGCTCACCCCCCGGACTGAGGAACTATGGCTACACCTTC; CDR3 protein: CASSPPGLRNYGYTF
J gene: TRBJ2-1; D gene: TRBD2; V gene: TRBV10-1; clone size: NA; CDR3 DNA: TGCGCCAGCAGTCCCCGGGTAGCGGGAGAGGGTGAGCAGTTCTTC; CDR3 protein: CASSPRVAGEGEQFF
J gene: TRBJ2-7; D gene: NA; V gene: TRBV12-3/TRBV12-4; clone size: NA; CDR3 DNA: TGTGCCAGCAGTCACAGGGACGCCTACGAGCAGTACTTC; CDR3 protein: CASSHRDAYEQYF
J gene: TRBJ2-2; D gene: TRBD1; V gene: TRBV24-1; clone size: NA; CDR3 DNA: TGTGCCACCAGTGATTCAGGGGGCGCTTTGGCCGGGGAGCTGTTTTTT; CDR3 protein: CATSDSGGALAGELFF
J gene: TRBJ1-6; D gene: NA; V gene: TRBV2; clone size: NA; CDR3 DNA: TGTGCCAGCAGTGCACAGGCTATGTCACCCCTCCACTTT; CDR3 protein: CASSAQAMSPLHF
J gene: TRBJ2-6; D gene: NA; V gene: TRBV6-1; clone size: NA; CDR3 DNA: TGTGCCAGCAGTGACCGGAGTTCGTATGGGGCCAACGTCCTGACTTTC; CDR3 protein: CASSDRSSYGANVLTF
J gene: TRBJ2-5; D gene: TRBD2; V gene: TRBV10-3; clone size: NA; CDR3 DNA: TGTGCCATCAGTGAGGGACTAGCTCCGAGGGAGACCCAGTACTTC; CDR3 protein: CAISEGLAPRETQYF
J gene: TRBJ2-3; D gene: NA; V gene: TRBV24-1; clone size: NA; CDR3 DNA: TGTGCCACCAGTGATGTGGCAGGCCGCGGCACAGATACGCAGTATTTT; CDR3 protein: CATSDVAGRGTDTQYF
J gene: TRBJ1-5; D gene: TRBD1; V gene: TRBV4-1; clone size: NA; CDR3 DNA: TGCGCCAGCAGCCAAGCCTCGACAGGGGTGGGGCAGCCCCAGCATTTT; CDR3 protein: CASSQASTGVGQPQHF
J gene: TRBJ1-2; D gene: TRBD1; V gene: TRBV9; clone size: NA; CDR3 DNA: TGTGCCAGCAGCGCAGACGGGACAGGGCGGTACGGCTACACCTTC; CDR3 protein: CASSADGTGRYGYTF
J gene: TRBJ1-5; D gene: TRBD1; V gene: TRBV3-1/TRBV3-2; clone size: NA; CDR3 DNA: TGTGCCAGCAGCCAAGGGACAGGGCTGGGCAATCAGCCCCAGCATTTT; CDR3 protein: CASSQGTGLGNQPQHF
J gene: TRBJ2-7; D gene: NA; V gene: TRBV5-1; clone size: NA; CDR3 DNA: TGCGCCAGCAGCTCTTGGCGGCAGGGGTACTACGAGCAGTACTTC; CDR3 protein: CASSSWRQGYYEQYF
J gene: TRBJ2-1; D gene: TRBD2; V gene: TRBV7-9; clone size: NA; CDR3 DNA: TGTGCCAGCAGCTTTCGGGAGGGCCGCAATGAGCAGTTCTTC; CDR3 protein: CASSFREGRNEQFF
J gene: TRBJ2-2; D gene: NA; V gene: TRBV19; clone size: NA; CDR3 DNA: TGTGCCAGTACCCTCGGACAGCCGAACACCGGGGAGCTGTTTTTT; CDR3 protein: CASTLGQPNTGELFF
J gene: TRBJ1-3; D gene: TRBD1; V gene: TRBV6-1; clone size: NA; CDR3 DNA: TGTGCCAGCAGTGACGGGACAGGGGGCAGGGACACCATATATTTT; CDR3 protein: CASSDGTGGRDTIYF
J gene: TRBJ2-2; D gene: TRBD1; V gene: TRBV6-6; clone size: NA; CDR3 DNA: TGTGCCAGCAGTCCCCGGACCGGAGACAGGGGGCGAGACACCGGGGAGCTGTTTTTT; CDR3 protein: CASSPRTGDRGRDTGELFF
J gene: TRBJ2-3; D gene: NA; V gene: TRBV4-2; clone size: NA; CDR3 DNA: TGTGCCAGCAGCCAAGAGCGCCGTAGCACAGATACGCAGTATTTT; CDR3 protein: CASSQERRSTDTQYF
J gene: TRBJ1-4; D gene: NA; V gene: TRBV5-1; clone size: NA; CDR3 DNA: TGCGCCAGCAGCTTGGAAGGCAGGGCGCGCGAAAAACTGTTTTTT; CDR3 protein: CASSLEGRAREKLFF
J gene: TRBJ2-7; D gene: TRBD1; V gene: TRBV13; clone size: NA; CDR3 DNA: TGTGCCAGCAGCTCCCGACAGGGAATCCCCTACGAGCAGTACTTC; CDR3 protein: CASSSRQGIPYEQYF
J gene: TRBJ1-5; D gene: NA; V gene: TRBV5-1; clone size: NA; CDR3 DNA: TGCGCCAGCAGCTTGGAGGGAGTTGGCAATCAGCCCCAGCATTTT; CDR3 protein: CASSLEGVGNQPQHF